The 32 T cell receptor beta chains given below trace back to one sample, sequenced in a study of T cells in women clearing cervical HPV infection. TCRdb keeps only in-frame clones here, not all; method: immunoSEQ multiplex PCR. The table lists over 45,000 clones. Material for sequencing was blood buffy coat. These receptors all stem from a woman aged 18-70 years with a cervical HPV16 infection that either progressed to CIN3+ or cleared (not recorded which).

Comments on this clone: The read terminates 3 residues ahead of where the CDR3 ends, so the germline J gene completes it. This chain uses TRBV6-1 with TRBJ2-3, with TRBD2 matching 13 bases. Trimming removed 2 bases from V and 5 bases from J; junction bases left unmatched: 13. The CDR3 is made up of 19 amino acids. The germline V gene encodes CDR1 MNHNS and CDR2 SASEGT. The sequenced CDR3 bases are TGTGCCAGCAGTGAACCAAAGGGACTAGCGGGGATTAGGGGAGATACG. It encodes CASSEPKGLAGIRGDT. The entire CDR3 sequence reads CASSEPKGLAGIRGDTQYF.

The CDR3 sequence is CASIQGDRVSEQYF. CDR3 DNA (partial): TGTGCCAGCATCCAGGGGGACAGGGTCTCCGAG. The chain carries TRBV28 and TRBJ2-7, with 9 bases that match TRBD1. Read data end 3 residues before the CDR3 end; the end is taken from the germline J gene. The germline V gene encodes CDR1 MDHEN and CDR2 SYDVKM. Trimming cost V 7 bases and J 6 bases; bases outside gene matches: 10. The CDR3 is 14 amino acids.

Concerning this clone: Coverage ceases 3 residues before the CDR3 finishes, and the germline J gene fills in the end. J is TRBJ1-6 and V is TRBV6-1; D is ambiguous. CDR3 size: 14 residues. Germline CDR1 MNHNS, CDR2 SASEGT. Trimming cost V 3 bases and J 8 bases, with 11 bases left between them. The CDR3 bases that were read are TGTGCCAGCAGTGACGGCCGGACTTATTCACCC. Protein: CASSDGRTYSP. The entire CDR3 protein reads CASSDGRTYSPLHF.

CDR3: CASRLTVDNSPLHF. The CDR3 bases that were read are TGTGCCAGCAGGCTGACAGTTGATAATTCACCC. The chain joins TRBV27 to TRBJ1-6, with D possibly TRBD1 on 5 matching bases. The read ends 3 residues early relative to the CDR3; the germline J gene fills the gap. Trimming stripped 6 bases from V and 5 bases from J, with 11 bases between. This CDR3 comprises 14 residues. Per germline, CDR1 MNHEY and CDR2 SMNVEV (reference sequence).

To note about this clone: From the germline J gene comes the end of the CDR3, since the read stops 3 residues before it. V is TRBV20-1 and J is TRBJ2-2; tentatively, D is TRBD2 (6 bases). The ends were cut back, 0 bases at V and 2 bases at J, with 10 bases in the middle. The germline CDR1 and CDR2 sequences are DFQATT and SNEGSKA (reference sequence). The CDR3 is made up of 15 amino acids. The covered CDR3 bases are TGCAGTGCTAGAGATGCGGGGCCAAACACCGGGGAG. The encoded protein is CSARDAGPNTGE. The whole CDR3 sequence reads CSARDAGPNTGELFF.

For this clone: The sequence runs out 3 residues before the end of the CDR3; the remainder is reconstructed from the germline J gene. The rearrangement joins TRBV5-1 to TRBJ2-2, with TRBD1 identical over 9 bases. The CDR3 extends over 15 amino acids. Germline trimming cut 3 bases from V and 7 bases from J; bases unmatched to any gene: 7. The germline CDR1 and CDR2 sequences are SGHRS and YFSETQ. The CDR3 is CASSSQTGGNGELFF. The DNA read from the CDR3 is TGCGCCAGCAGCTCGCAGACAGGGGGTAACGGGGAG.

For this clone: Read data end 3 residues before the CDR3 end; the end is taken from the germline J gene. The chain carries TRBV20-1 and TRBJ2-1; 10 bases align to TRBD2. Germline assignment: CDR1 DFQATT and CDR2 SNEGSKA (reference sequence). CDR3 length equals 14 residues. J lost 7 bases, V lost 2 bases, and 5 bases had no gene match. CDR3 DNA (partial): TGCAGTGCTAGACAGCGGGGGGGTTCTAATGAG. Translation: CSARQRGGSNE. The CDR3 in its entirety is CSARQRGGSNEQFF.

Comments on this clone: Sequencing ends 3 residues short of the CDR3 end; the germline J gene provides the rest. The V gene is TRBV4-1, the J gene TRBJ1-4; D remains unclear. This CDR3 comprises 16 residues. The V and J ends lost 4 bases and 8 bases respectively, with 20 bases between them. Germline V gene data show CDR1 as MGHRA and CDR2 as YSYEKL. The covered CDR3 bases are TGCGCCAGCAGCCCTCTCGGGGAAGCCCCGAAAGAAAAA. This sequence encodes CASSPLGEAPKEK. The whole CDR3 protein reads CASSPLGEAPKEKLFF.

To note about this clone: The read halts 3 residues ahead of the CDR3 end, with the missing end drawn from the germline J gene. V is TRBV29-1 and J is TRBJ1-2; D unresolved. Trimming pared 2 bases from V and 5 bases from J, leaving 9 bases between. CDR3 length: 12 amino acids. The germline CDR1 and CDR2 sequences are SQVTM and ANQGSEA. The chain's CDR3 is CSVESGLYGYTF. The CDR3 bases that were read are TGCAGCGTTGAAAGCGGGCTATATGGC.

For this clone: Sequencing ends 3 residues short of the CDR3 end; the germline J gene provides the rest. The chain has TRBV7-6 and TRBJ2-7, with 8 bases aligning to TRBD1. V shed 5 bases, J shed 4 bases, and the junction held 10 bases outside the gene matches. Germline loops: CDR1 SGHVS, CDR2 FNYEAQ. The CDR3 sequence is 15 residues long. The CDR3 sequence is CASSVGQGRIYEQYF. Incomplete CDR3 DNA: TGTGCCAGCAGCGTCGGACAGGGTCGGATTTACGAG.

On this clone: The observed sequence ends 3 residues before the CDR3 terminus, with the missing tail filled in from the germline J gene. The rearrangement joins TRBV7-9 to TRBJ1-2; 9 bases match TRBD1. The junction had 8 bases not matched to a gene; V was cut back by 9 bases and J by 6 bases. There are 13 residues in the CDR3. The germline CDR1 and CDR2 sequences are SEHNR and FQNEAQ (reference sequence). The sequenced part of the CDR3 DNA is TGTGCCAGTAGCGCGACAGGGGGGGATGGC. Translating it yields CASSATGGDG. The full CDR3 protein is CASSATGGDGYTF.

Of note for this clone: Read sequence stops 3 residues before the CDR3 end, and the germline J gene provides the missing end. The J gene is TRBJ1-2, the V gene TRBV19; D might be TRBD1 (6 bases). Germline V CDR1 and CDR2: LNHDA, SQIVND (reference sequence). The CDR3 has 16 amino acids. The DNA read from the CDR3 is TGTGCCAGTAGTATAGAAGGCGGGGGCCCTTACAATGAC. Its protein is CASSIEGGGPYND. The complete CDR3 sequence is CASSIEGGGPYNDYTF.

Turning to this clone: The CDR3 goes on 3 residues after the read ends, and that part is filled in from the germline J gene. The V call is TRBV13, the J call TRBJ2-7; D uncertain. V dropped 5 bases and J dropped 1 base, with 6 bases sitting between them. Looked up from germline, CDR1 is PRHDT and CDR2 is FYEKMQ (reference sequence). The CDR3 runs to 12 residues. CDR3 DNA, as far as it was read: TGTGCCAGCAGCCCCGGGTCCTACGAG. Protein: CASSPGSYE. The entire CDR3 sequence reads CASSPGSYEQYF.

With respect to this clone: Read coverage stops 3 residues before the CDR3 terminus; the germline J gene supplies the remainder. The V and J genes are TRBV19 and TRBJ2-3; TRBD1 aligns across 8 bases. V was pared by 6 bases and J by 1 base, with 0 bases of the junction left unmatched. From germline, CDR1 is LNHDA and CDR2 SQIVND (reference sequence). CDR3 size: 13 residues. The part of the CDR3 DNA that was read is TGTGCCAGTAGGACAGGGGGCACAGATACG. It yields the protein CASRTGGTDT. The full CDR3 sequence reads CASRTGGTDTQYF.

Regarding this clone: The read ends 3 residues before the CDR3 terminus; that terminus is restored from the germline J gene. The genes are TRBV18 and TRBJ1-1; 8 bases align to TRBD1. The CDR3 length is 14 residues. Germline V gene data show CDR1 as KGHSH and CDR2 as LQKENI. V was pared by 3 bases and J by 5 bases, with 5 bases of the junction left unmatched. CDR3: CASSPGQVETEAFF. CDR3 DNA, as far as it was read: TGTGCCAGCTCACCGGGACAGGTTGAGACTGAA.

In regard to this clone: The CDR3 end lies 3 residues beyond the end of the read and is filled in from the germline J gene. The chain joins TRBV2 to TRBJ1-2, with D possibly matching TRBD1 (5 bases). V lost 2 bases, J lost 3 bases, and 19 bases lay in between. The CDR3 is 17 amino acids. Germline V gene lookup returns CDR1 SNHLY and CDR2 FYNNEI. The CDR3 DNA, read in part, is TGTGCCAGCAGTGAATACGGGGGTCGGGCGTATCACTATGGC. It encodes CASSEYGGRAYHYG. The entire CDR3 protein is CASSEYGGRAYHYGYTF.

As for this clone: The sequenced fragment ends 3 residues before the CDR3 boundary, so the rest is inferred from the germline J gene. The chain uses TRBV4-1 and TRBJ2-2, with TRBD2 as a possible D gene (5 bases). CDR1 is MGHRA, CDR2 YSYEKL, per germline. This CDR3 has 16 residues. Trimming removed 0 bases from V and 4 bases from J, with 12 bases in between. The sequenced part of the CDR3 DNA is TGCGCCAGCAGCCAAGATGTTAGCGTGGGCACCGGGGAG. As protein: CASSQDVSVGTGE. The complete CDR3 sequence is CASSQDVSVGTGELFF.

Turning to this clone: The DNA ends 3 residues before the CDR3 does, and the rest of the CDR3 is filled in from the germline J gene. This chain connects TRBV4-2 to TRBJ2-7; D is unresolved. Germline V lookup: CDR1 LGHNA, CDR2 YNFKEQ. This CDR3 is 15 amino acids long. Deletions cut 0 bases from V and 3 bases from J, with 12 bases between. The CDR3 here is CASSQEHQDYYEQYF. Incomplete CDR3 DNA: TGTGCCAGCAGCCAAGAACACCAGGATTACTACGAG.

As concerns this clone: The read terminates 3 residues ahead of where the CDR3 ends, so the germline J gene completes it. The chain employs TRBV20-1 and TRBJ1-5; the D gene is possibly TRBD1 (5 bases). CDR1 and CDR2 from the germline V gene are DFQATT and SNEGSKA (reference sequence). Trimming pared 5 bases from V and 2 bases from J, leaving 28 bases between. The length of the CDR3 is 19 residues. Partial CDR3 DNA: TGCAGTGCTGCGGGGGGGGAGGGGATTTTAGAATCCGGCAATCAGCCC. It codes for CSAAGGEGILESGNQP. The CDR3 reads in full as CSAAGGEGILESGNQPQHF.

Details on this clone: The CDR3 extends 3 residues past the end of the read, so its final part is completed from the germline J gene. This chain joins TRBV7-2 and TRBJ2-7, with TRBD2 matching 12 bases. The CDR3 consists of 15 residues. Germline V gene lookup returns CDR1 SGHTA and CDR2 FQGNSA. After removal of 5 bases from V and 0 bases from J, the junction contained 2 bases not matched to a gene. CDR3 protein: CASSRLAGDSYEQYF. The DNA read from the CDR3 is TGTGCCAGCAGCCGACTAGCGGGGGACTCCTACGAG.

Notes on this clone: The read halts 3 residues ahead of the CDR3 end, with the missing end drawn from the germline J gene. This rearrangement joins TRBV7-9 to TRBJ1-1; D is ambiguous. The ends were cut back, 0 bases at V and 1 base at J, with 9 bases in the middle. CDR3 length equals 15 residues. Germline V gene sequence: CDR1 SEHNR, CDR2 FQNEAQ (reference sequence). The CDR3 protein is CASSLAGPENTEAFF. The sequenced CDR3 bases are TGTGCCAGCAGCTTAGCAGGGCCAGAGAACACTGAA.

Turning to this clone: The missing CDR3 end, 3 residues past where the read stops, is filled in from the germline J gene. This chain joins TRBV10-3 and TRBJ2-7, with 7 bases fitting TRBD1. The V gene's germline CDR1 is ENHRY and CDR2 SYGVKD. The trim removed 3 bases at V and 1 base at J, leaving 3 bases unmatched. The CDR3 totals 14 residues. The chain's CDR3 is CAISEVTGSYEQYF. CDR3 DNA (partial): TGTGCCATCAGTGAAGTGACAGGGTCCTACGAG.

On this clone: The read ends 3 residues shy of where the CDR3 ends; the end is completed using the germline J gene. The rearrangement joins TRBV7-3 to TRBJ1-2; D is possibly TRBD1 (5 bases). V shed 5 bases and J shed 5 bases, with 12 bases lying between them. Germline assignment: CDR1 SGHTA and CDR2 FQGTGA. The CDR3 length is 13 residues. CDR3 protein: CASSERGGYGYTF. The sequenced part of the CDR3 DNA is TGTGCCAGCAGCGAGCGCGGGGGGTATGGC.

Points on this clone: From the germline J gene comes the end of the CDR3, since the read stops 3 residues before it. The sample carries other DNA sequences with the same CDR3. The chain has TRBV5-1 and TRBJ1-3, with 7 positions matching TRBD1. There are 14 residues in the CDR3. Per germline, CDR1 SGHRS and CDR2 YFSETQ. The junction had 8 bases not matched to a gene; V was cut back by 4 bases and J by 7 bases. Partial CDR3 DNA: TGCGCCAGCAGCCCACGGACAGGCGTGAACACC. This encodes CASSPRTGVNT. The whole CDR3 protein reads CASSPRTGVNTIYF.

A note on this clone: The read finishes 3 residues shy of the CDR3 end, and the germline J gene is used to complete it. The chain uses TRBV28 and TRBJ1-2; D ambiguous. The germline V and J ends were trimmed by 6 bases and 2 bases, with 7 bases remaining between them. In germline, CDR1 is MDHEN, CDR2 SYDVKM. The CDR3 is 12 amino acids. The CDR3 reads CASRGENYGYTF. The part of the CDR3 DNA that was read is TGTGCCAGCAGGGGCGAAAACTATGGC.

As regards this clone: The read finishes 3 residues shy of the CDR3 end, and the germline J gene is used to complete it. This chain connects TRBV7-8 to TRBJ2-3, with D perhaps TRBD2 (6 bases). Germline V gene lookup returns CDR1 SGHVS and CDR2 FQNEAQ. This CDR3 comprises 15 residues. V gave up 4 bases and J gave up 6 bases, with 17 bases separating them. Incomplete CDR3 DNA: TGTGCCAGCAGCTCCTCACTAGCCCGCGTCGATACG. This encodes CASSSSLARVDT. The entire CDR3 is CASSSSLARVDTQYF.

About this clone: From the germline J gene comes the end of the CDR3, since the read stops 3 residues before it. The chain employs TRBV30 and TRBJ1-2, with 7 positions matching TRBD1. The V and J ends lost 3 bases and 4 bases, in that order; junction bases with no gene match: 17. The CDR3 has 17 amino acids. Germline-derived CDR1 and CDR2 are GTSNPN and SVGIG (reference sequence). CDR3: CAWSGTTTGWSLYGYTF. The DNA read from the CDR3 is TGTGCCTGGAGCGGAACAACGACAGGGTGGTCCCTCTATGGC.

Note on this clone: The read gets to within 3 residues of the CDR3 end, and the germline J gene fills in the rest. V usage is TRBV5-1 and J usage is TRBJ2-3, with a tentative D call TRBD2 (7 bases). This CDR3 has 16 residues. CDR1 is SGHRS and CDR2 is YFSETQ in the germline V gene. Trimming took 0 bases from V and 5 from J, leaving 16 bases between them. The CDR3: CASSLDGGAFGDTQYF. CDR3 bases read: TGCGCCAGCAGCTTGGATGGGGGGGCCTTTGGAGATACG.

On this clone itself: The read terminates 3 residues before the CDR3 end, so the remaining end is supplied by the germline J gene. This chain links TRBV20-1 with TRBJ2-4; D perhaps matches TRBD2 (6 bases). From germline, CDR1 is DFQATT and CDR2 SNEGSKA (reference sequence). This CDR3 region has 13 residues. CDR3: CSALGSGGSTQYF. The DNA read from the CDR3 is TGCAGTGCCCTGGGGAGCGGAGGGTCGACT.

On this clone: Read data end 3 residues before the CDR3 end; the end is taken from the germline J gene. The rearrangement uses TRBV28 and TRBJ2-7, with TRBD2 as a possible D gene (5 bases). Germline CDR1 and CDR2: MDHEN and SYDVKM. The length of the CDR3 is 13 residues. V was shortened by 6 bases and J by 5 bases, with 14 bases between the two germline ends. The CDR3 protein is CASSVVSGNEQYF. The CDR3 bases that were read are TGTGCCAGCAGCGTGGTTTCGGGGAACGAG.

About this clone itself: The read ends 3 residues shy of where the CDR3 ends; the end is completed using the germline J gene. This chain joins TRBV2 and TRBJ2-2; tentative D call: TRBD2 (5 bases). Germline values: CDR1 SNHLY, CDR2 FYNNEI. This CDR3 contains 14 residues. CDR3 in amino acids: CASSSRVGDEKLFF. CDR3 bases read: TGTGCCAGCAGTTCGAGGGTCGGTGATGAAAAG.

With respect to this clone: The sequence runs out 3 residues before the end of the CDR3; the remainder is reconstructed from the germline J gene. The V call is TRBV7-2, the J call TRBJ1-6; the match to TRBD1 covers 7 bases. The length of the CDR3 is 15 residues. V lost 5 bases, J lost 6 bases, and 7 bases stayed unmatched. Germline assignment: CDR1 SGHTA and CDR2 FQGNSA. The CDR3 loop reads CASSPPGQLNSPLHF. The covered CDR3 bases are TGTGCCAGCAGCCCCCCGGGACAGCTTAATTCACCC.